The rows below give T cell receptor beta chains drawn from one sample of a study of response to subunit inactivated influenza vaccine. MiXCR, run by TCRdb on the RT-PCR reads, gives a single entry per CDR3 protein. The table has about 570,000 distinct CDR3 sequences, roughly 12% seen once. These data were also reused for a study on T cells expressing NK-cell markers.

The specimen was PBMCs from blood, collected on the day of vaccination. The receptors were gathered from a man aged 50-60 years who received an inactivated influenza vaccine. Both conserved end residues are part of each CDR3. D genes are given only for firm matches. Clone size appears in some rows only: once, few, many, or a class for an expanded clone.

j_call: TRBJ2-2
cdr3_length: 16
v_call: TRBV3-1
clone_size: -
d_call: -
cdr3_nt: TGTGCCAGCAGCGGTTGGGCAGGGTTTATATCCGGGGAGCTGTTTTTT
cdr3_aa: CASSGWAGFISGELFF

j_call: TRBJ2-7
cdr3_length: 15
v_call: TRBV7-2
clone_size: few
d_call: -
cdr3_nt: TGTGCCAGCAGCTTAGCCAGCGTTAGCTCCTACGAGCAGTACTTC
cdr3_aa: CASSLASVSSYEQYF

j_call: TRBJ2-7
cdr3_length: 14
v_call: TRBV27
clone_size: -
d_call: -
cdr3_nt: TGTGCCAGCAGTTCACCAGTGGTTGCCTACGAGCAGTACTTC
cdr3_aa: CASSSPVVAYEQYF

j_call: TRBJ2-4
cdr3_length: 15
v_call: TRBV20-1
clone_size: few
d_call: -
cdr3_nt: TGCAGTGCTCGAAACACACGGATAGCCAAAAACATTCAGTACTTC
cdr3_aa: CSARNTRIAKNIQYF

j_call: TRBJ1-4
cdr3_length: 12
v_call: TRBV10-3
clone_size: many
d_call: -
cdr3_nt: TGTGCCACCGGGGGTGATGATGAAAAACTGTTTTTT
cdr3_aa: CATGGDDEKLFF

j_call: TRBJ2-1
cdr3_length: 15
v_call: TRBV11-1
clone_size: -
d_call: TRBD2
cdr3_nt: TGTGCCAGCAGCCAACTAGCGGGAGCCTACAATGAGCAGTTCTTC
cdr3_aa: CASSQLAGAYNEQFF

j_call: TRBJ2-7
cdr3_length: 15
v_call: TRBV20-1
clone_size: few
d_call: -
cdr3_nt: TGCAGTGCTAGGGGGACAACATTAAGCCCAAACGAGCAGTACTTC
cdr3_aa: CSARGTTLSPNEQYF

j_call: TRBJ1-1
cdr3_length: 13
v_call: TRBV7-9
clone_size: few
d_call: -
cdr3_nt: TGTGCCAGCAGCCGAGAGGGGAACACTGAAGCTTTCTTT
cdr3_aa: CASSREGNTEAFF

j_call: TRBJ1-2
cdr3_length: 13
v_call: TRBV6-4
clone_size: few
d_call: TRBD1
cdr3_nt: TGTGCCAGCAGCAGGACAGGGGCCGGTGGCTACACCTTC
cdr3_aa: CASSRTGAGGYTF

j_call: TRBJ2-3
cdr3_length: 12
v_call: TRBV20-1
clone_size: few
d_call: -
cdr3_nt: TGCAGTGCTAGAACCGGGGCAGATACGCAGTATTTT
cdr3_aa: CSARTGADTQYF

j_call: TRBJ2-2
cdr3_length: 14
v_call: TRBV12-3/TRBV12-4
clone_size: -
d_call: -
cdr3_nt: TGTGCCAGCAGTAAGGACGGGAACACCGGGGAGCTGTTTTTT
cdr3_aa: CASSKDGNTGELFF

j_call: TRBJ1-2
cdr3_length: 13
v_call: TRBV20-1
clone_size: -
d_call: TRBD1
cdr3_nt: TGCAGTGCTGGGGACAGGAGTGATTTTGGCTACACCTTC
cdr3_aa: CSAGDRSDFGYTF

j_call: TRBJ2-7
cdr3_length: 14
v_call: TRBV20-1
clone_size: few
d_call: -
cdr3_nt: TGCAGTGCTAGGGACCCGGGTGATCTCTACGAGCAGTACTTC
cdr3_aa: CSARDPGDLYEQYF

j_call: TRBJ2-5
cdr3_length: 14
v_call: TRBV5-6
clone_size: -
d_call: TRBD1
cdr3_nt: TGTGCCAGCGATAACAGGGGGCTATCTGAGACCCAGTACTTC
cdr3_aa: CASDNRGLSETQYF

j_call: TRBJ2-1
cdr3_length: 14
v_call: TRBV20-1
clone_size: -
d_call: -
cdr3_nt: TGCAGTGCAAGAGACAGACAGTATCGGAGGGAGCAGTTCTTC
cdr3_aa: CSARDRQYRREQFF

j_call: TRBJ2-7
cdr3_length: 12
v_call: TRBV3-1
clone_size: -
d_call: -
cdr3_nt: TGTGCCAGCAGCCAGGGGGCCACTCGGCCCTACTTC
cdr3_aa: CASSQGATRPYF

j_call: TRBJ2-2
cdr3_length: 14
v_call: TRBV2
clone_size: -
d_call: -
cdr3_nt: TGTGCCAGCAGTAGGGGCCGGGAAGCCGGGGAGCTGTTTTTT
cdr3_aa: CASSRGREAGELFF

j_call: TRBJ1-1
cdr3_length: 12
v_call: TRBV30
clone_size: -
d_call: -
cdr3_nt: TGTGCCTGGAGTATTGGGGACACTGAAGCTTTCTTT
cdr3_aa: CAWSIGDTEAFF

j_call: TRBJ2-7
cdr3_length: 15
v_call: TRBV20-1
clone_size: few
d_call: -
cdr3_nt: TGCAGTGCTAGAGAGACCGGGACTTCTGGCTACGAGCAGTACTTC
cdr3_aa: CSARETGTSGYEQYF

j_call: TRBJ2-2
cdr3_length: 16
v_call: TRBV12-3/TRBV12-4
clone_size: many
d_call: -
cdr3_nt: TGTGCCAGCAGTTCTCGAGTTGGGGCGAACACCGGGGAGCTGTTTTTT
cdr3_aa: CASSSRVGANTGELFF

j_call: TRBJ2-2
cdr3_length: 16
v_call: TRBV30
clone_size: few
d_call: -
cdr3_nt: TGTGCCTGGAACGCACCTCCGGGACAGAACACCGGGGAGCTGTTTTTT
cdr3_aa: CAWNAPPGQNTGELFF

j_call: TRBJ2-7
cdr3_length: 14
v_call: TRBV27
clone_size: -
d_call: -
cdr3_nt: TGTGCCAGCAGTAGCCGGGACGGACACTACGAGCAGTACTTC
cdr3_aa: CASSSRDGHYEQYF

j_call: TRBJ2-7
cdr3_length: 14
v_call: TRBV29-1
clone_size: -
d_call: TRBD1
cdr3_nt: TGCAGCGTCCGCCGGGACAGGGGGTCCTACGAGCAGTACTTC
cdr3_aa: CSVRRDRGSYEQYF

j_call: TRBJ2-7
cdr3_length: 14
v_call: TRBV28
clone_size: -
d_call: TRBD2
cdr3_nt: TGTGCCAGCAGTATCCCCTTGACTAGCGACGAGCAGTACTTC
cdr3_aa: CASSIPLTSDEQYF

j_call: TRBJ2-7
cdr3_length: 16
v_call: TRBV20-1
clone_size: -
d_call: TRBD2
cdr3_nt: TGCAGTGCAAACCCGGGACTAGCGGGGGGTCCGGGGGAGCAGTACTTC
cdr3_aa: CSANPGLAGGPGEQYF

j_call: TRBJ2-3
cdr3_length: 11
v_call: TRBV15
clone_size: -
d_call: -
cdr3_nt: TGTGCCACCAGCAGTGGAGATACGCAGTATTTT
cdr3_aa: CATSSGDTQYF

j_call: TRBJ2-5
cdr3_length: 12
v_call: TRBV29-1
clone_size: -
d_call: -
cdr3_nt: TGCAGCGTTCGGACAGTCCAAGAGACCCAGTACTTC
cdr3_aa: CSVRTVQETQYF

j_call: TRBJ2-1
cdr3_length: 15
v_call: TRBV7-8
clone_size: many
d_call: -
cdr3_nt: TGTGCCAGCAGCTTACGGCGAGTATCCTACAATGAGCAGTTCTTC
cdr3_aa: CASSLRRVSYNEQFF

j_call: TRBJ2-1
cdr3_length: 16
v_call: TRBV4-2
clone_size: few
d_call: TRBD2
cdr3_nt: TGTGCCAGCAGCCACTCACTAGCGGGAGGGCTGGATGAGCAGTTCTTC
cdr3_aa: CASSHSLAGGLDEQFF

j_call: TRBJ2-7
cdr3_length: 16
v_call: TRBV5-1
clone_size: many
d_call: -
cdr3_nt: TGCGCCAGCAGCTTGGCCGGAAATTTTGGAAGCTACGAGCAGTACTTC
cdr3_aa: CASSLAGNFGSYEQYF

j_call: TRBJ2-1
cdr3_length: 15
v_call: TRBV7-2
clone_size: -
d_call: -
cdr3_nt: TGTGCCAGCAGCTCAGGGGTTGACTCCTACAATGAGCAGTTCTTC
cdr3_aa: CASSSGVDSYNEQFF

j_call: TRBJ1-6
cdr3_length: 11
v_call: TRBV21-1
clone_size: few
d_call: -
cdr3_nt: TGTGCCAGCAAGGATAATTCACCCCTCCACTTT
cdr3_aa: CASKDNSPLHF

j_call: TRBJ2-1
cdr3_length: 14
v_call: TRBV28
clone_size: -
d_call: TRBD2
cdr3_nt: TGTGCCAGCAGCACTAGCGGGAGGGTGAATGAGCAGTTCTTC
cdr3_aa: CASSTSGRVNEQFF

j_call: TRBJ1-4
cdr3_length: 14
v_call: TRBV28
clone_size: few
d_call: -
cdr3_nt: TGTGCCAGCGCCGGGGGGGCTTTGAATGAAAAACTGTTTTTT
cdr3_aa: CASAGGALNEKLFF

j_call: TRBJ2-1
cdr3_length: 16
v_call: TRBV12-3/TRBV12-4
clone_size: few
d_call: TRBD2
cdr3_nt: TGTGCCAGCAGTCCACCTACTAGCGGGGTGTACAATGAGCAGTTCTTC
cdr3_aa: CASSPPTSGVYNEQFF

j_call: TRBJ2-1
cdr3_length: 14
v_call: TRBV4-1
clone_size: -
d_call: TRBD1
cdr3_nt: TGCGCCAGCAGCCAAGAGGACAGGGGCAATGAGCAGTTCTTC
cdr3_aa: CASSQEDRGNEQFF

j_call: TRBJ2-5
cdr3_length: 17
v_call: TRBV9
clone_size: few
d_call: TRBD2
cdr3_nt: TGTGCCAGCAGTCAAAGCGGGAGCCCCCAAACGAGAGAGACCCAGTACTTC
cdr3_aa: CASSQSGSPQTRETQYF

j_call: TRBJ2-7
cdr3_length: 11
v_call: TRBV5-5
clone_size: -
d_call: -
cdr3_nt: TGTGCCAGCAGCAACGTGGGGGAGCAGTACTTC
cdr3_aa: CASSNVGEQYF

j_call: TRBJ2-7
cdr3_length: 12
v_call: TRBV12-3/TRBV12-4
clone_size: -
d_call: TRBD1
cdr3_nt: TGTGCCAGGACCCAGACAGGGTTCCCCTCGTACTTC
cdr3_aa: CARTQTGFPSYF

j_call: TRBJ2-5
cdr3_length: 15
v_call: TRBV20-1
clone_size: -
d_call: -
cdr3_nt: TGCAGTGCTAGAGATTACGGCAGGGGCCAAGAGACCCAGTACTTC
cdr3_aa: CSARDYGRGQETQYF

j_call: TRBJ2-5
cdr3_length: 12
v_call: TRBV20-1
clone_size: -
d_call: -
cdr3_nt: TGCAGTGTTAACTCCTTACAAGATACCCAGTACTTC
cdr3_aa: CSVNSLQDTQYF

j_call: TRBJ1-1
cdr3_length: 14
v_call: TRBV7-8
clone_size: -
d_call: -
cdr3_nt: TGTGCCAGCAGCTTAGTACTGGGGAACACTGAAGCTTTCTTT
cdr3_aa: CASSLVLGNTEAFF

j_call: TRBJ2-3
cdr3_length: 16
v_call: TRBV6-5
clone_size: few
d_call: -
cdr3_nt: TGTGCCAGCAGTTTTGGAGGGCGGCCTAGCACAGATACGCAGTATTTT
cdr3_aa: CASSFGGRPSTDTQYF

j_call: TRBJ1-6
cdr3_length: 15
v_call: TRBV5-5
clone_size: few
d_call: -
cdr3_nt: TGTGCCAGCAGCCACCCGGCAGGTGTTAATTCACCCCTCCACTTT
cdr3_aa: CASSHPAGVNSPLHF

j_call: TRBJ2-5
cdr3_length: 13
v_call: TRBV5-6
clone_size: -
d_call: -
cdr3_nt: TGTGCCAGCAGCTTGCGCCTCCTAGAGACCCAGTACTTC
cdr3_aa: CASSLRLLETQYF